This passage covers 12 T cell receptor beta chains from one sample sequenced in a study of CD8+ T cells in alopecia areata. RNA, once extracted, was reverse transcribed into cDNA for use as the sequencing template. The method was immunoSEQ multiplex PCR; TCRdb's version includes in-frame clones alone and lacks a portion of them. This table holds about 140,000 clones, around 86% found once. Treatment of the sample: oral pan-JAK inhibitor, 5-10 mg twice daily. This specimen was CD8+ T cells sorted from blood, taken at week 4, from a patient treated with tofacitinib. These receptors originate from a human donor with alopecia areata.

The genes are TRBV4-1 and TRBJ2-7; TRBD2 agrees at 11 bases. Germline values: CDR1 MGHRA, CDR2 YSYEKL. J gave up 5 bases and V 2 bases, and 5 bases lay outside the gene matches. This CDR3 spans 15 amino acids. CDR3 nucleotide sequence: TGCGCCAGCAGCCAACAGACTAGCGGGAACCACGAGCAGTACTTC. Its translation is CASSQQTSGNHEQYF.

The rearrangement joins TRBV11-2 to TRBJ2-7; the match to TRBD1 covers 10 bases. The CDR3 has 15 residues. V shed 4 bases, J shed 3 bases, and the junction held 6 bases outside the gene matches. Germline V gene sequence: CDR1 SGHAT, CDR2 FQNNGV. CDR3 residues: CASSSPGQGFYEQYF. Written as DNA, the CDR3 is TGTGCCAGCAGCTCACCGGGACAGGGGTTCTACGAGCAGTACTTC.

The chain carries TRBV30 and TRBJ2-7; tentative D call: TRBD1 (5 bases). The germline CDR1 and CDR2 sequences are GTSNPN and SVGIG (reference sequence). The CDR3 is made up of 14 amino acids. V lost 5 bases and J 3 bases, leaving 17 bases between the germline ends. The CDR3 sequence: CAWGQGSTFYEQYF. In DNA form, the CDR3 reads TGTGCCTGGGGTCAGGGTAGTACTTTCTACGAGCAGTACTTC.

The chain's CDR3 is CAWSHGPGSPFF. CDR3 coding DNA: TGTGCCTGGAGTCATGGACCGGGCAGTCCGTTCTTC. The genes are TRBV30 and TRBJ2-1, with no clear D. Trimming cost V 2 bases and J 15 bases, with 17 bases left between them. Germline V gene data show CDR1 as GTSNPN and CDR2 as SVGIG (reference sequence). This CDR3 contains 12 residues.

This clone came up once. CDR3 bases: TGCAGCGTTGAGAGGGGGGCCTGGGGCAATGAGCAGTTCTTC. This encodes CSVERGAWGNEQFF. This rearrangement joins TRBV29-1 to TRBJ2-1; possibly TRBD1 or TRBD2 for D (6 bases each). CDR3 length: 14 amino acids. The V end was cut by 3 bases, the J end by 6 bases, with 15 bases between. Germline CDR1 is SQVTM and CDR2 is ANQGSEA.

J is TRBJ2-2 and V is TRBV7-9; D not certain. Between the trimmed V and J ends, which lost 6 bases and 7 bases, there was a span of 6 bases. The CDR3 has 11 residues. CDR1 and CDR2 (germline): SEHNR, FQNEAQ (reference sequence). In nucleotides, the CDR3 is TGTGCCAGCAGGAAGGGCGGGGAGCTGTTTTTT. This translates into CASRKGGELFF.

This clone came up once. The J gene is TRBJ2-7, the V gene TRBV27; 7 nucleotides align to TRBD1. Germline V gene lookup returns CDR1 MNHEY and CDR2 SMNVEV (reference sequence). V gave up 0 bases and J gave up 3 bases; unmatched junction bases: 14. This CDR3 has 18 residues. The CDR3 region has the DNA TGTGCCAGCAGTTTATCGCCTCCGGGACAGAGCCTTGTCTACGAGCAGTACTTC. This encodes CASSLSPPGQSLVYEQYF.

The chain is built from TRBV7-2 and TRBJ2-7; perhaps TRBD2 as D (6 bases). V was cut by 8 bases and J by 7 bases, with 12 bases left in between. This CDR3 contains 11 residues. CDR1 and CDR2 (germline): SGHTA, FQGNSA. CDR3 coding DNA: TGTGCCAGCGGAGGGTACGAAGAGCAGTACTTC. It codes for CASGGYEEQYF.

The chain couples TRBV29-1 to TRBJ2-1; 13 bases match TRBD2. The CDR3 length is 19 residues. V dropped 0 bases and J dropped 6; count of bases not matched to a gene: 14. CDR1 and CDR2 from the germline V gene are SQVTM and ANQGSEA. Here the CDR3 reads CSVEEAGRPGLAGRNEQFF. In nucleotides, the CDR3 is TGCAGCGTTGAAGAGGCCGGACGCCCGGGACTAGCGGGACGCAATGAGCAGTTCTTC.

J is TRBJ2-1 and V is TRBV4-1; a possible D gene is TRBD2 (5 bases). Germline CDR1 is MGHRA and CDR2 is YSYEKL. V lost 6 bases, J lost 8 bases, and 14 bases lay in between. CDR3 size: 13 residues. CDR3 in amino acids: CASSILPGDEQFF. CDR3 DNA: TGCGCCAGCAGTATTCTCCCCGGGGATGAGCAGTTCTTC.

The chain combines TRBV29-1 with TRBJ2-7; the D is unclear. Germline values: CDR1 SQVTM, CDR2 ANQGSEA. V dropped 0 bases and J dropped 1 base, with 7 bases sitting between them. The CDR3 consists of 13 residues. CDR3 amino acids: CSVEEVASYEQYF. DNA of the CDR3: TGCAGCGTTGAAGAGGTTGCGTCCTACGAGCAGTACTTC.

This clone has just a few counts. This chain connects TRBV5-6 to TRBJ1-2, with TRBD1 identical over 9 bases. This CDR3 spans 15 amino acids. V lost 2 bases to trimming and J lost 3 bases; unmatched junction nucleotides: 5. Germline V lookup: CDR1 SGHDT, CDR2 YYEEEE. CDR3 nucleotide sequence: TGTGCCAGCAGCTTAACAGGGGGCCTATACTATGGCTACACCTTC. Protein product: CASSLTGGLYYGYTF.